Listed below are T cell receptor beta chains from one sample, sequenced in a study of T cell repertoires in cytomegalovirus infection. Their antigen targets remain unknown. TCRdb re-called the reads with MiXCR, one entry per CDR3 protein. The sample holds some 560,000 distinct CDR3 sequences, 40% seen once. The input for sequencing was cultured PBMCs, taken from culture after CMV antigen stimulation. The source of these receptors is a human donor in good health (CMV status not recorded). Some clones in this sample may be carry-over from other donors' samples. Both conserved end residues are part of each CDR3. Each record gives: J gene, clone size, D gene, V gene, CDR3 protein, CDR3 DNA. The D gene is left open where the match is weak. The listing skips clone size in some rows; elsewhere it reads once, few, many or a size class.

>TRBJ2-1|NA|TRBD2|TRBV7-2
CASSLALLAGVEQFF
TGTGCCAGCAGCTTAGCGCTACTAGCGGGAGTTGAGCAGTTCTTC
>TRBJ2-7|NA|TRBD2|TRBV7-2
CASSSGIAGSYEQYF
TGTGCCAGCAGCTCCGGAATAGCGGGGTCCTACGAGCAGTACTTC
>TRBJ2-1|NA|NA|TRBV5-6
CASSLDPRSSYNEQFF
TGTGCCAGCAGCTTGGATCCCAGGAGCTCCTACAATGAGCAGTTCTTC
>TRBJ2-1|NA|NA|TRBV7-2
CASRKQAAPYNEQFF
TGTGCCAGCAGAAAACAGGCGGCCCCCTACAATGAGCAGTTCTTC
>TRBJ1-4|few|NA|TRBV12-3/TRBV12-4
CASSSGGATNEKLFF
TGTGCCAGCAGTTCGGGGGGGGCAACTAATGAAAAACTGTTTTTT
>TRBJ2-3|NA|TRBD2|TRBV12-3/TRBV12-4
CASSPHAGGPIKLTDTQYF
TGTGCCAGCAGTCCCCACGCGGGAGGGCCGATTAAACTCACAGATACGCAGTATTTT
>TRBJ2-3|NA|NA|TRBV5-1
CASRAAGQSTDTQYF
TGCGCCAGCAGGGCGGCGGGACAGAGCACAGATACGCAGTATTTT
>TRBJ2-3|NA|TRBD2|TRBV7-6
CASSPGTSGLTDTQYF
TGTGCCAGCAGCCCTGGCACTAGCGGACTCACAGATACGCAGTATTTT
>TRBJ2-1|NA|NA|TRBV19
CASSRNSYNEQFF
TGTGCCAGTTCGCGAAACTCCTACAATGAGCAGTTCTTC
>TRBJ2-3|NA|TRBD1|TRBV4-3
CASSQLGTGGTDTQYF
TGCGCCAGCAGCCAACTGGGGACAGGAGGCACAGATACGCAGTATTTT
>TRBJ2-2|NA|TRBD1|TRBV20-1
CSASQGQGARLVTGELFF
TGCAGTGCTAGTCAAGGGCAGGGGGCGCGTTTGGTTACCGGGGAGCTGTTTTTT
>TRBJ1-1|NA|NA|TRBV12-3/TRBV12-4
CASSLVGRSAFF
TGTGCCAGCAGTTTAGTAGGGCGGAGTGCTTTCTTT
>TRBJ2-1|few|TRBD2|TRBV6-2/TRBV6-3
CASRAGGPGYNEQFF
TGTGCCAGCAGAGCGGGGGGGCCCGGCTACAATGAGCAGTTCTTC
>TRBJ2-3|NA|TRBD1|TRBV20-1
CSARAPGQYTDTQYF
TGCAGTGCTAGAGCCCCGGGACAGTACACAGATACGCAGTATTTT
>TRBJ2-3|NA|TRBD2|TRBV6-5
CASSPTLGGGSTDTQYF
TGTGCCAGCAGCCCCACCTTGGGGGGAGGGAGCACAGATACGCAGTATTTT
>TRBJ1-1|NA|TRBD1|TRBV7-2
CASSLTGGQGLGAFF
TGTGCCAGCAGCCTAACTGGTGGACAGGGCTTGGGGGCTTTCTTT
>TRBJ2-7|NA|NA|TRBV7-6
CASSLRRDGSYEQYF
TGTGCCAGCAGCCTCAGACGGGACGGCTCCTACGAGCAGTACTTC
>TRBJ2-7|few|NA|TRBV11-2
CASSLSDGSYEQYF
TGTGCCAGCAGCTTATCTGACGGATCCTACGAGCAGTACTTC